This T cell receptor beta chain originates from a study of CD8 T cells in ankylosing spondylitis (dated by TCRdb to 2015 to 2018). Regarding the research as a whole: The study profiled T cell receptor beta repertoires in healthy donors and ankylosing spondylitis patients to find disease-linked TCR variants. The full study cohort comprised about 25 ankylosing spondylitis patients and 85 to 120 healthy donors. Peripheral blood samples were taken, and synovial fluid was additionally collected from ankylosing spondylitis patients. Overall results and qualifications from the work: A CD8+ phenotype was shown by the disease-linked clones, which were found at relatively low frequencies in peripheral blood. According to the report, matched synovial fluid samples from ankylosing spondylitis patients were significantly enriched for the disease-linked clones. Blood from ankylosing spondylitis patients appeared to be characterized by a TCR beta motif composed of about eight highly homologous amino acid variants. Some TCR beta motif variants had previously been reported in synovial fluid and blood of reactive arthritis patients, which suggested common disease-initiation mechanisms.

The CDR3 adds up to 13 amino acids, both ends counted. Only the CDR3 DNA is retained, 39 bases long and in frame from the first base. Trimming takes 6 bases from V and 8 bases from J, and the germline ends sit 14 bases apart. The germline V gene (reference sequence) specifies LGHDT as CDR1 and YNNKEL as CDR2. Concerning this clonotype itself: Its antigen remains undetermined. This CDR3 is missing its conserved last phenylalanine or tryptophan, likely due to a read error.

Sequencing relied on an Illumina HiSeq 2500. Quantitative 5'-RACE with molecular barcodes was used to prepare TCR beta libraries. The source study handled its data this way. A new computational method based on a probabilistic model of VDJ rearrangement was used to identify disease-linked TCR variants. TCRdb itself trimmed the public reads at Q25 with fastp, ran MiXCR and retained productive beta chains. Each CDR3 protein gets just one entry, which takes the most common genes and DNA from the rows behind it. The V and J calls shown here were made by TCRdb, not taken from the authors' results. Present in this sample are approximately 520,000 distinct CDR3 sequences, about 5.2% of which were seen just once. Together, the top ten hold roughly 3.5% of the sample.

The chain is made from TRBV3-1 and TRBJ2-1; too little of a D gene remains to name it. The receptor was derived from a male donor with ankylosing spondylitis. The sample taken for sequencing was blood, either unsorted or a sorted T cell fraction (not recorded which). The nucleotides read TGTGCCAGCAGAGTCCTAGGAATGGATGAGCAGTTCTCC. It codes for CASRVLGMDEQFS.